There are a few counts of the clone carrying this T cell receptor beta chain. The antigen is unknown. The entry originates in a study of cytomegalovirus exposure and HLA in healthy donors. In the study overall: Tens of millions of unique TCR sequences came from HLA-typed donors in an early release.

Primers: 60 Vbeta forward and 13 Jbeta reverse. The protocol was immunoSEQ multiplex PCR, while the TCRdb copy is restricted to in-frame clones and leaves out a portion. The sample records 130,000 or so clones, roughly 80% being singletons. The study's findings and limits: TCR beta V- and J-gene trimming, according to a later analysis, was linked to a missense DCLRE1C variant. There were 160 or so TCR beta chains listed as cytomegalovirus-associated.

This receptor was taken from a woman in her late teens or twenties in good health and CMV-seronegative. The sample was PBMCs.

The CDR3 nucleotides are TGTGCCAGTAAAATCGGACAGGGCGGCTATGGCTACACCTTC. Translated: CASKIGQGGYGYTF. The chain recombines TRBV19 with TRBJ1-2, with 8 positions matching TRBD1. CDR1 LNHDA and CDR2 SQIVND come from the germline V gene (reference sequence). Germline trimming cut 7 bases from V and 4 bases from J; bases unmatched to any gene: 8. The length of the CDR3 is 14 residues.